The rows below give T cell receptor beta chains drawn from one sample of a study of beta chain features in type 1 diabetes. Method: immunoSEQ multiplex PCR; TCRdb's copy keeps in-frame clones and lacks some. Of 150,000 to 190,000 clones listed, about 8.5% are singletons. Sequencing used central memory CD4+ T cells from blood. These receptors originate from a man younger than 30 in good health. Both conserved end residues are part of each CDR3. A D gene is named only where the DNA matches it firmly. Clone size is not always given. Where it is, it says once, few, many or a class for expanded clones.

many	TRBV7-2	NA	TRBJ2-7	CASSSHYEQYF	TGTGCCAGCAGCTCACACTACGAGCAGTACTTC
NA	TRBV6-6	TRBD2	TRBJ2-3	CASSYGASGTDTQYF	TGTGCCAGCAGTTACGGGGCTAGCGGGACAGATACGCAGTATTTT
many	TRBV28	NA	TRBJ2-7	CASRPPGDVAEQYF	TGTGCCAGCAGACCACCCGGGGATGTGGCCGAGCAGTACTTC
few	TRBV7-2	TRBD1	TRBJ2-2	CASSVTGTGIVRTGELFF	TGTGCCAGCAGTGTTACCGGGACAGGGATTGTTAGAACCGGGGAGCTGTTTTTT
few	TRBV5-6	NA	TRBJ1-4	CASSLETEKLFF	TGTGCCAGCAGCTTGGAGACGGAGAAACTGTTTTTT
few	TRBV18	NA	TRBJ2-3	CASSPGQTGADTQYF	TGTGCCAGCTCACCAGGGCAGACCGGCGCAGATACGCAGTATTTT
few	TRBV18	TRBD1	TRBJ1-5	CASSPAQGGASSQPQHF	TGTGCCAGCTCACCTGCGCAGGGGGGCGCATCTAGTCAGCCCCAGCATTTT
few	TRBV9	TRBD2	TRBJ2-7	CASSPQRGTSGAYEQYF	TGTGCCAGCAGTCCACAACGCGGGACTAGCGGGGCCTACGAGCAGTACTTC
many	TRBV15	TRBD1	TRBJ2-1	CATSRPWPGTGRRNEQFF	TGTGCCACCAGCAGGCCTTGGCCCGGGACAGGGAGGAGGAATGAGCAGTTCTTC
few	TRBV9	NA	TRBJ2-1	CASSVDPGRHHNEQFF	TGTGCCAGCAGCGTAGATCCCGGGAGACACCACAATGAGCAGTTCTTC
few	TRBV11-2	NA	TRBJ1-1	CASSSVLRLDTEAFF	TGTGCCAGCAGCTCCGTTCTGAGGTTGGACACTGAAGCTTTCTTT
NA	TRBV6-5	NA	TRBJ2-7	CASSYSGGIASYEQYF	TGTGCCAGCAGTTACTCTGGCGGGATCGCATCCTACGAGCAGTACTTC
NA	TRBV28	TRBD1	TRBJ1-6	CASRTGAGYNSPLHF	TGTGCGAGCAGGACAGGGGCGGGATATAATTCACCCCTCCACTTT
few	TRBV19	TRBD1	TRBJ1-5	CASSLGTGRQPQHF	TGTGCCAGTAGCCTTGGGACAGGGCGTCAGCCCCAGCATTTT
few	TRBV5-4	TRBD2	TRBJ2-7	CASSSGGPSGVLAYEQYF	TGTGCCAGCAGCTCGGGGGGCCCTAGCGGGGTTTTGGCGTACGAGCAGTACTTC
NA	TRBV4-2	NA	TRBJ1-5	CASSQSGNQPQHF	TGTGCCAGCAGCCAATCAGGTAATCAGCCCCAGCATTTT
NA	TRBV11-2	NA	TRBJ2-1	CASSLGTRVGEQFF	TGTGCCAGCAGCTTAGGAACCAGGGTTGGTGAGCAGTTCTTC
NA	TRBV25-1	TRBD1	TRBJ2-7	CASSGAGQGYSYEQYF	TGTGCCAGCAGTGGCGCCGGACAGGGATACTCCTACGAGCAGTACTTC
few	TRBV7-2	TRBD1	TRBJ1-3	CASSLYPTGAGNTIYF	TGTGCCAGCAGCTTATACCCCACAGGGGCTGGAAACACCATATATTTT
NA	TRBV4-3	NA	TRBJ2-1	CASSHSPLGGGIYNEQFF	TGCGCCAGCAGCCACTCCCCTCTGGGTGGCGGGATTTACAATGAGCAGTTCTTC
NA	TRBV30	NA	TRBJ1-1	CAWTRQAGTEAFF	TGTGCCTGGACGAGGCAGGCGGGTACTGAAGCTTTCTTT
many	TRBV7-9	NA	TRBJ2-6	CASSRPGSGANVLTF	TGTGCCAGCAGCAGGCCGGGCTCTGGGGCCAACGTCCTGACTTTC
many	TRBV18	NA	TRBJ2-7	CASSPPGLGEQYF	TGTGCCAGCTCACCACCAGGACTGGGGGAGCAGTACTTC
NA	TRBV6-5	NA	TRBJ1-4	CASSSENNEKLFF	TGTGCCAGCAGTTCCGAGAATAATGAAAAACTGTTTTTT
few	TRBV6-1	NA	TRBJ1-5	CASSVGAPGRGYQPQHF	TGTGCCAGCAGTGTGGGGGCCCCTGGGAGAGGTTATCAGCCCCAGCATTTT
many	TRBV5-1	TRBD1	TRBJ1-1	CASSSGTANTEAFF	TGCGCCAGCAGTTCCGGGACAGCGAACACTGAAGCTTTCTTT
many	TRBV29-1	NA	TRBJ2-6	CSVDSSGANVLTF	TGCAGCGTTGATAGCTCTGGGGCCAACGTCCTGACTTTC
few	TRBV6-5	TRBD1	TRBJ1-2	CASRFRGMGGYTF	TGTGCCAGCAGATTCAGGGGGATGGGTGGCTACACCTTC
few	TRBV10-3	NA	TRBJ1-4	CAISSYLGENEKLFF	TGTGCCATCAGTTCCTACCTGGGAGAGAATGAAAAACTGTTTTTT
few	TRBV28	TRBD1	TRBJ2-3	CASIPGQAYTDTQYF	TGTGCCAGCATACCGGGACAGGCCTACACAGATACGCAGTATTTT
few	TRBV7-3	NA	TRBJ1-2	CASSLQGSSGYTF	TGTGCCAGCAGCTTACAGGGGAGTTCTGGCTACACCTTC
few	TRBV2	TRBD1	TRBJ2-4	CASGSQGAKNIQYF	TGTGCCAGCGGGAGTCAGGGGGCTAAAAACATTCAGTACTTC
many	TRBV30	NA	TRBJ2-3	CAWGLGTTDTQYF	TGTGCCTGGGGGCTCGGCACCACAGATACGCAGTATTTT
NA	TRBV7-2	NA	TRBJ2-3	CASSFWGADTQYF	TGTGCCAGCAGCTTTTGGGGGGCAGATACGCAGTATTTT
few	TRBV7-2	NA	TRBJ2-2	CASSLASGSPTGNTGELFF	TGTGCCAGCAGCTTAGCCTCGGGGTCGCCGACAGGGAACACCGGGGAGCTGTTTTTT
NA	TRBV6-6	NA	TRBJ2-3	CASSYQGTDTQYF	TGTGCCAGCAGTTACCAGGGGACAGATACGCAGTATTTT
once	TRBV7-2	TRBD1	TRBJ1-1	CASSPRDRGITEAFF	TGTGCCAGCAGCCCCCGGGACAGGGGGATTACTGAAGCTTTCTTT
NA	TRBV5-7	NA	TRBJ2-7	CASSVNGHLSYEQYF	TGTGCCAGCAGCGTCAACGGACACCTCTCCTACGAGCAGTACTTC
many	TRBV7-2	NA	TRBJ2-6	CASSYFRGGSGANVLTF	TGTGCCAGCAGCTATTTTCGAGGAGGCTCTGGGGCCAACGTCCTGACTTTC
few	TRBV28	NA	TRBJ2-3	CASRTGSTDTQYF	TGTGCCAGCCGTACAGGGAGCACAGATACGCAGTATTTT
NA	TRBV5-6	NA	TRBJ2-5	CASSLVQGQETQYF	TGTGCCAGCAGCTTGGTTCAGGGGCAAGAGACCCAGTACTTC
NA	TRBV5-8	TRBD1	TRBJ2-5	CASSFRGRETQYF	TGTGCCAGCAGCTTCAGGGGGCGGGAGACCCAGTACTTC
NA	TRBV6-6	TRBD1	TRBJ2-7	CASTRTGSYEQYF	TGTGCCAGCACTAGGACAGGGAGCTACGAGCAGTACTTC
NA	TRBV5-4	NA	TRBJ2-1	CASSRDSEQFF	TGTGCCAGCAGCCGCGATAGTGAGCAGTTCTTC
NA	TRBV7-9	TRBD1	TRBJ1-5	CASSLGDRWNQPQHF	TGTGCCAGCAGCTTGGGGGACAGGTGGAATCAGCCCCAGCATTTT
few	TRBV25-1	NA	TRBJ1-1	CASSNLGLNTEAFF	TGTGCCAGCAGCAATTTGGGACTAAACACTGAAGCTTTCTTT
NA	TRBV19	TRBD2	TRBJ2-5	CASSIAGVLQETQYF	TGTGCCAGTAGTATCGCGGGGGTGCTCCAAGAGACCCAGTACTTC
few	TRBV6-5	NA	TRBJ1-5	CASSYSVSSNQPQHF	TGTGCCAGCAGTTATAGCGTGAGTAGCAATCAGCCCCAGCATTTT